This TCR beta chain was identified during a study of shared clonotypes between healthy human individuals. The CDR3 runs to 16 residues. Germline lookup yields CDR1 SGHDT and CDR2 YYEEEE. V dropped 4 bases and J dropped 2 bases, with 18 bases sitting between them. Naive CD8 cells lacked CD45RO and underwent positive selection for CCR7, leaving out terminally differentiated effector memory CD45RA+ cells. Sequenced by immunoSEQ multiplex PCR; TCRdb stores in-frame clones only, minus some. The profile covers some 2,000,000 clones, with about 95% appearing a single time and about 1.1% taken by the ten largest.

The V call is TRBV5-6, the J call TRBJ1-2; D is perhaps TRBD1 (6 bases). The TCR originated in a man younger than 30 in good health. Sequencing used naive CD8+ T cells sorted from blood. This CDR3 is CASSETTGRNNYGYTF. Written as DNA, the CDR3 is TGTGCCAGCAGCGAAACCACAGGGCGAAACAACTATGGCTACACCTTC.